The rows below give T cell receptor beta chains drawn from one sample of a study of glioma-infiltrating T cells after dendritic cell vaccination. Repertoires were generated with immunoSEQ multiplex PCR, while TCRdb's copy carries only in-frame clones and drops some. The sample consists of about 95,000 clones, approximately 81% of them appearing once. The starting material was blood, obtained before dendritic cell vaccination. These receptors came from a human donor with glioblastoma. Each CDR3 is given with its conserved first and last residue. The D gene is left open where the match is weak. Clone size appears in some rows only: once, few, many, or a class for an expanded clone.

size: .
V: TRBV5-1
J: TRBJ1-2
D: .
CDR3: CASSSGRGAGSHGYTF
DNA: TGCGCCAGCAGCTCAGGCCGGGGGGCCGGCTCCCATGGCTACACCTTC

size: .
V: TRBV4-2
J: TRBJ1-4
D: .
CDR3: CASSQVEDEKLFF
DNA: TGTGCCAGCAGCCAAGTTGAGGATGAAAAACTGTTTTTT

size: .
V: TRBV6-1
J: TRBJ2-5
D: .
CDR3: CASEEAHYLQETQYF
DNA: TGTGCCAGCGAGGAAGCACATTACTTACAAGAGACCCAGTACTTC

size: .
V: TRBV29-1
J: TRBJ2-3
D: TRBD2
CDR3: CSVETSGRNTQYF
DNA: TGCAGCGTTGAAACTAGCGGGAGAAATACGCAGTATTTT

size: .
V: TRBV4-3
J: TRBJ2-6
D: .
CDR3: CASGTGPSSGANVLTF
DNA: TGCGCCAGCGGTACAGGACCGAGCTCTGGGGCCAACGTCCTGACTTTC

size: .
V: TRBV11-2
J: TRBJ2-7
D: .
CDR3: CASSPSLGAGYEQYF
DNA: TGTGCCAGCAGCCCATCTCTGGGGGCAGGATACGAGCAGTACTTC

size: .
V: TRBV30
J: TRBJ2-5
D: TRBD1
CDR3: CACRDRGSQETQYF
DNA: TGTGCCTGTAGGGACAGGGGGTCCCAAGAGACCCAGTACTTC

size: few
V: TRBV19
J: TRBJ1-4
D: TRBD1
CDR3: CASTPLQGAGDEKLFF
DNA: TGTGCCAGTACCCCCTTACAGGGGGCCGGGGATGAAAAACTGTTTTTT

size: .
V: TRBV4-3
J: TRBJ2-7
D: TRBD1
CDR3: CASSQVDRGGYEQYF
DNA: TGCGCCAGCAGCCAAGTCGACAGGGGAGGATACGAGCAGTACTTC

size: .
V: TRBV7-2
J: TRBJ1-5
D: .
CDR3: CASSADSLYSNQPQHF
DNA: TGTGCCAGCAGCGCTGACAGCCTTTATAGCAATCAGCCCCAGCATTTT

size: .
V: TRBV7-9
J: TRBJ1-2
D: TRBD1
CDR3: CASSPGQGIWDGYTF
DNA: TGTGCCAGCAGCCCCGGACAGGGAATATGGGATGGCTACACCTTC

size: .
V: TRBV6-4
J: TRBJ2-2
D: .
CDR3: CASSDSGGTGELFF
DNA: TGTGCCAGCAGTGACTCTGGCGGGACCGGGGAGCTGTTTTTT

size: .
V: TRBV5-4
J: TRBJ2-7
D: TRBD2
CDR3: CASSLEATSLSEQYF
DNA: TGTGCCAGCAGCTTGGAGGCGACTAGCCTCTCCGAGCAGTACTTC

size: .
V: TRBV10-3
J: TRBJ2-7
D: TRBD1
CDR3: CAIRAWTGGGEQYF
DNA: TGTGCCATCAGGGCCTGGACAGGGGGGGGTGAGCAGTACTTC

size: .
V: TRBV27
J: TRBJ1-2
D: .
CDR3: CASSGLGDIGYGYTF
DNA: TGTGCCAGCAGTGGTTTAGGGGACATAGGGTATGGCTACACCTTC

size: few
V: TRBV5-6
J: TRBJ1-5
D: .
CDR3: CASSRRGGQPQHF
DNA: TGTGCCAGCAGCCGGAGGGGGGGGCAGCCCCAGCATTTT

size: .
V: TRBV7-2
J: TRBJ2-7
D: TRBD1
CDR3: CASSFQGDPSTDEQYF
DNA: TGTGCCAGCAGCTTTCAGGGGGACCCATCCACTGACGAGCAGTACTTC

size: .
V: TRBV5-4
J: TRBJ2-1
D: TRBD2
CDR3: CASSLTITSGNEQFF
DNA: TGTGCCAGCAGCTTGACGATTACTAGCGGGAATGAGCAGTTCTTC

size: once
V: TRBV29-1
J: TRBJ2-5
D: .
CDR3: CSVVLGTTISSPQETQYF
DNA: TGCAGCGTTGTATTAGGGACAACCATTAGCAGCCCCCAAGAGACCCAGTACTTC

size: .
V: TRBV15
J: TRBJ2-2
D: .
CDR3: CATSRDQWRGNTGELFF
DNA: TGTGCCACCAGCAGAGATCAGTGGCGGGGGAACACCGGGGAGCTGTTTTTT

size: .
V: TRBV19
J: TRBJ2-2
D: .
CDR3: CASSIMNRAGTGELFF
DNA: TGTGCCAGTAGTATAATGAACAGGGCGGGCACCGGGGAGCTGTTTTTT

size: .
V: TRBV6-5
J: TRBJ2-7
D: .
CDR3: CASSYRTPSSYEQYF
DNA: TGTGCCAGCAGTTACAGGACTCCGAGCTCCTACGAGCAGTACTTC

size: .
V: TRBV15
J: TRBJ2-6
D: .
CDR3: CATSGPRFPGANVLTF
DNA: TGTGCCACCAGCGGTCCGAGGTTTCCTGGGGCCAACGTCCTGACTTTC

size: .
V: TRBV6-1
J: TRBJ2-1
D: TRBD2
CDR3: CASSEAWGGDEQFF
DNA: TGTGCCAGCAGTGAAGCATGGGGGGGGGATGAGCAGTTCTTC

size: .
V: TRBV6-1
J: TRBJ2-1
D: .
CDR3: CASSETYEEQFF
DNA: TGTGCCAGCAGTGAAACCTACGAGGAGCAGTTCTTC

size: .
V: TRBV6-5
J: TRBJ1-2
D: TRBD1
CDR3: CASSYRRTGIYGYTF
DNA: TGTGCCAGCAGTTACCGTAGGACAGGGATCTATGGCTACACCTTC

size: .
V: TRBV29-1
J: TRBJ2-3
D: .
CDR3: CSVVGGRANTDTQYF
DNA: TGCAGCGTTGTTGGAGGTAGGGCGAACACAGATACGCAGTATTTT

size: few
V: TRBV7-2
J: TRBJ1-4
D: .
CDR3: CASSWYITTNEKLFF
DNA: TGTGCCAGCAGCTGGTACATTACAACTAATGAAAAACTGTTTTTT

size: .
V: TRBV7-8
J: TRBJ1-1
D: .
CDR3: CASSPVLWHTEAFF
DNA: TGTGCCAGCAGCCCTGTCTTGTGGCACACTGAAGCTTTCTTT

size: once
V: TRBV7-9
J: TRBJ2-7
D: TRBD1
CDR3: CASTPPGQSAYEQYF
DNA: TGTGCCAGCACCCCCCCGGGACAGAGCGCCTACGAGCAGTACTTC

size: .
V: TRBV4-1
J: TRBJ1-1
D: .
CDR3: CASSPPGLNTEAFF
DNA: TGCGCCAGCAGCCCGCCGGGTCTGAACACTGAAGCTTTCTTT

size: .
V: TRBV5-1
J: TRBJ2-5
D: TRBD2
CDR3: CASSLGLASGGTQETQYF
DNA: TGCGCCAGCAGCCTTGGCCTGGCTAGCGGGGGCACCCAAGAGACCCAGTACTTC

size: few
V: TRBV6-4
J: TRBJ2-1
D: TRBD2
CDR3: CASSDSPGTSTDEQFF
DNA: TGTGCCAGCAGTGACTCGCCGGGGACTAGCACCGATGAGCAGTTCTTC

size: once
V: TRBV10-3
J: TRBJ1-3
D: .
CDR3: CASYPEGAGNTIYF
DNA: TGTGCCTCCTACCCTGAGGGGGCTGGAAACACCATATATTTT

size: .
V: TRBV27
J: TRBJ2-7
D: .
CDR3: CASTPRQGYEQYF
DNA: TGTGCCAGCACCCCCCGGCAGGGCTACGAGCAGTACTTC

size: .
V: TRBV9
J: TRBJ2-7
D: TRBD1
CDR3: CASSVAAGGSYEQYF
DNA: TGTGCCAGCAGCGTAGCGGCAGGGGGCTCCTACGAGCAGTACTTC

size: .
V: TRBV5-4
J: TRBJ2-2
D: TRBD2
CDR3: CASSLWRGGPGELFF
DNA: TGTGCCAGCAGCTTGTGGCGGGGGGGCCCCGGGGAGCTGTTTTTT

size: .
V: TRBV5-1
J: TRBJ2-3
D: TRBD1
CDR3: CASMALVRTGATDTQYF
DNA: TGCGCCAGCATGGCCCTCGTCCGGACAGGGGCGACAGATACGCAGTATTTT

size: .
V: TRBV6-5
J: TRBJ2-1
D: TRBD2
CDR3: CASSRLAGGYNEQFF
DNA: TGTGCCAGCAGCCGACTAGCGGGAGGATACAATGAGCAGTTCTTC

size: .
V: TRBV10-1
J: TRBJ2-1
D: TRBD1
CDR3: CASSGGTAVGEQFF
DNA: TGCGCCAGCAGTGGTGGGACAGCGGTGGGTGAGCAGTTCTTC

size: .
V: TRBV7-2
J: TRBJ1-2
D: TRBD1
CDR3: CASSLAGTGGYGYTF
DNA: TGTGCCAGCAGCTTAGCAGGGACAGGGGGCTATGGCTACACCTTC

size: .
V: TRBV10-2
J: TRBJ1-1
D: .
CDR3: CASNDHGGNTEAFF
DNA: TGCGCCAGCAATGACCACGGAGGGAACACTGAAGCTTTCTTT

size: .
V: TRBV4-1
J: TRBJ2-7
D: .
CDR3: CASSQDPGAPTEQYF
DNA: TGCGCCAGCAGCCAAGATCCAGGGGCCCCTACGGAGCAGTACTTC